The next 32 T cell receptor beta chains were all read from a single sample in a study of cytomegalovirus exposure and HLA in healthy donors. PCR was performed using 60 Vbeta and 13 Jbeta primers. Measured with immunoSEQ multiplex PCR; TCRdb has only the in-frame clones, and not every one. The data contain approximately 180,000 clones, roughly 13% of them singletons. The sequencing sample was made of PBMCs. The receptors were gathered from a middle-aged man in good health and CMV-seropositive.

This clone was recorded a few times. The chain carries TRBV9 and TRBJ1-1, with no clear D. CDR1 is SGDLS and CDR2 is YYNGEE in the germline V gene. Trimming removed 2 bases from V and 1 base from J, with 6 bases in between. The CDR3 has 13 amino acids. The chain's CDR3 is CASSVTPNTEAFF. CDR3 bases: TGTGCCAGCAGCGTGACACCGAACACTGAAGCTTTCTTT.

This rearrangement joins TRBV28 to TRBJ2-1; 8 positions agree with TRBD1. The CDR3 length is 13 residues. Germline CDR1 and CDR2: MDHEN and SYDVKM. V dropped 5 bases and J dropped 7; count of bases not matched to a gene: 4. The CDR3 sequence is CASSLYRGNEQFF. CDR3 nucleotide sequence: TGTGCCAGCAGTCTCTACAGGGGGAATGAGCAGTTCTTC.

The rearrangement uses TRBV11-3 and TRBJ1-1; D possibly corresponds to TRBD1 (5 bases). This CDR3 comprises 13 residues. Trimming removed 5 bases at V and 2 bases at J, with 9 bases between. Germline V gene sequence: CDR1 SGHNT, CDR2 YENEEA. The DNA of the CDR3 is TGTGCCAGCAGCGGCAGGGTTAACACTGAAGCTTTCTTT. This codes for CASSGRVNTEAFF.

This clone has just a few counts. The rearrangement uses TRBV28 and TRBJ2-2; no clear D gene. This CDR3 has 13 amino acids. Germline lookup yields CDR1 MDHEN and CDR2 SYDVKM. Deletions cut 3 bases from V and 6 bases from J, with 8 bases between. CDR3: CASSLPVAGELFF. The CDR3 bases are TGTGCCAGCAGTTTGCCGGTAGCCGGGGAGCTGTTTTTT. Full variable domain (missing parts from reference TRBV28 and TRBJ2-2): DVKVTQSSRYLVKRTGEKVFLECVQDMDHENMFWYRQDPGLGLRLIYFSYDVKMKEKGDIPEGYSVSREKKERFSLILESASTNQTSMYLCASSLPVAGELFFGEGSRLTVL.

Here the CDR3 DNA reads TGTGCCAGCAGCCAAGCGGGTAGGCAGCACAATGAGCAGTTCTTC. Residues: CASSQAGRQHNEQFF. The V call is TRBV4-2, the J call TRBJ2-1; D unresolved. V was shortened by 1 base and J by 5 bases, with 12 bases between the two germline ends. In germline, CDR1 is LGHNA, CDR2 YNFKEQ. The CDR3 contains 15 residues.

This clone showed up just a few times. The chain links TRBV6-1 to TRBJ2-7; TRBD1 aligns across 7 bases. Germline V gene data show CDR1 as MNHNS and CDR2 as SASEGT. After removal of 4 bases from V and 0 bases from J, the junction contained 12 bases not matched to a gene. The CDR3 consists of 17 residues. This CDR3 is CASSVRDSRLSSYEQYV. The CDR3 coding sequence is TGTGCCAGCAGTGTCCGGGACAGCCGACTGAGCTCCTACGAGCAGTACGTC.

The CDR3 nucleotides read TGTGCCAGTAGTAGGGGACTAGCGGTCGCCTACGAGCAGTACTTC. This sequence encodes CASSRGLAVAYEQYF. This chain joins TRBV19 and TRBJ2-7; 11 nucleotides match TRBD2. The length of the CDR3 is 15 residues. Trimming cost V 4 bases and J 2 bases; bases outside gene matches: 4. The germline gives CDR1 LNHDA, CDR2 SQIVND (reference sequence).

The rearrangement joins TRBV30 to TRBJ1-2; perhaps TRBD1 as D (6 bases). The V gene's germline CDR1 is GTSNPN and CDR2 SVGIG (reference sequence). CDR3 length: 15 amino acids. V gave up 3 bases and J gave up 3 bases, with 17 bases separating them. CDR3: CAWRGNGGPYYGYTF. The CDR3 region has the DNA TGTGCCTGGAGAGGCAATGGGGGCCCGTACTATGGCTACACCTTC.

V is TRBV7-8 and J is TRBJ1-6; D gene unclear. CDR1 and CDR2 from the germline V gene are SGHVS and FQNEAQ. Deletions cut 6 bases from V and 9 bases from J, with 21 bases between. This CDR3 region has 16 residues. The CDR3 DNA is TGTGCCAGCAGTCCCTCCGGGAGGGTCAGGTTTTCACCCCTCCACTTT. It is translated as CASSPSGRVRFSPLHF.

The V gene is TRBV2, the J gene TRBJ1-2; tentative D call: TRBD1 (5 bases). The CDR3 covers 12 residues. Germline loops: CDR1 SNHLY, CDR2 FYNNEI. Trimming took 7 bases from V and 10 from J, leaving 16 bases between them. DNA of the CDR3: TGTGCCAGCAACCTAAACCCTGGGGCCTACACCTTC. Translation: CASNLNPGAYTF.

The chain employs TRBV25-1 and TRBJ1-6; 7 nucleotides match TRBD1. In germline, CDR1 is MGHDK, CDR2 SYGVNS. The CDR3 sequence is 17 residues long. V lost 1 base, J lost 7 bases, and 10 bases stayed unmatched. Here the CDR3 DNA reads TGTGCCAGCAGTGAATTCAACAAAGGACAGGCAAATTCACCCCTCCACTTT. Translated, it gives CASSEFNKGQANSPLHF.

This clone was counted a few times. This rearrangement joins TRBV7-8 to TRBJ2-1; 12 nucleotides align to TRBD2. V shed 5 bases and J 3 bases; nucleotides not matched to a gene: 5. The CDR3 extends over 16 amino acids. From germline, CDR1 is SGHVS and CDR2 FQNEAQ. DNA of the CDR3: TGTGCCAGCAGCCTAGGGACTAGCGGGTTCTACAATGAGCAGTTCTTC. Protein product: CASSLGTSGFYNEQFF.

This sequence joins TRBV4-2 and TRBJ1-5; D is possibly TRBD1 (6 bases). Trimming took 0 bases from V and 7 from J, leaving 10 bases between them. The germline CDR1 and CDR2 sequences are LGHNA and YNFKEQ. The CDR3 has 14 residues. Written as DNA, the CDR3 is TGTGCCAGCAGCCAAGAATCGGGGGGCCAGCCCCAGCATTTT. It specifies CASSQESGGQPQHF.

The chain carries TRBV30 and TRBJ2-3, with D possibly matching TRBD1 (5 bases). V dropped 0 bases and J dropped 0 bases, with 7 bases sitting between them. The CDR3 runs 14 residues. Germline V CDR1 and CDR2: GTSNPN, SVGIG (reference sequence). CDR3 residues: CAWSVDSSTDTQYF. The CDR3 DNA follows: TGTGCCTGGAGTGTCGACAGTAGCACAGATACGCAGTATTTT.

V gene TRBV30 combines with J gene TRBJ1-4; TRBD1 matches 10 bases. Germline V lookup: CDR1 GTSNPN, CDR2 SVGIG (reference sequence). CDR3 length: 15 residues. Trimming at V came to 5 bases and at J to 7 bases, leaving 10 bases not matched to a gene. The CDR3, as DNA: TGTGCCTGGGCGCCGGACAGGGGGAGGACTGAAAAACTGTTTTTT. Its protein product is CAWAPDRGRTEKLFF.

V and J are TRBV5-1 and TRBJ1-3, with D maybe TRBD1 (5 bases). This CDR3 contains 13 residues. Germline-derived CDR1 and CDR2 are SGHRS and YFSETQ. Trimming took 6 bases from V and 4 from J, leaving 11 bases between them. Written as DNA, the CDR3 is TGCGCCAGCAAATTGGAGGGGGGAAACACCATATATTTT. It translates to CASKLEGGNTIYF.

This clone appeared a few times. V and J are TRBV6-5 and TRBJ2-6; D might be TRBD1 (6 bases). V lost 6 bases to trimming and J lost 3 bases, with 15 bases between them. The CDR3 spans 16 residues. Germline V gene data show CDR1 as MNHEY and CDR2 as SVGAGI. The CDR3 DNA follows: TGTGCCAGCAGATACGGACAGTCTGGTGGGGCCAACGTCCTGACTTTC. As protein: CASRYGQSGGANVLTF.

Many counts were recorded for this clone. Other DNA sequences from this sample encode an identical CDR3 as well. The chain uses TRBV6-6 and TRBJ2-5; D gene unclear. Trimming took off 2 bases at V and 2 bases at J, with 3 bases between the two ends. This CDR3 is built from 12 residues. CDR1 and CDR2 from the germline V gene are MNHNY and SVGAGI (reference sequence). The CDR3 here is CASSYPQETQYF. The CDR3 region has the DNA TGTGCCAGCAGTTACCCGCAAGAGACCCAGTACTTC.

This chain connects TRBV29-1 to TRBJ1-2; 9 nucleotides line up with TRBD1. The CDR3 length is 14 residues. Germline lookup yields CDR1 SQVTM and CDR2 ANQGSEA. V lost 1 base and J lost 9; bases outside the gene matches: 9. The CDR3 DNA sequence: TGCAGCGTTGAAGGGGTACAGGGGGCTTCTAGCTACACCTTC. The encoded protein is CSVEGVQGASSYTF.

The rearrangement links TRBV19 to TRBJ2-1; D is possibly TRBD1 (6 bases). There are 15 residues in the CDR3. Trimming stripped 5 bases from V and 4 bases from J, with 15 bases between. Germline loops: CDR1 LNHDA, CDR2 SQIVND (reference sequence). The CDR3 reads CASSPLQGKYNEQFF. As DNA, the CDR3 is TGTGCCAGTAGTCCATTACAGGGCAAATACAATGAGCAGTTCTTC.

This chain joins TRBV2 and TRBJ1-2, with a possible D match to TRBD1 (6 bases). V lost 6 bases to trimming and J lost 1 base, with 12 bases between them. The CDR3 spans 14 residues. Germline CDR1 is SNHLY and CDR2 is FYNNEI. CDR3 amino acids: CASRATGVNYGYTF. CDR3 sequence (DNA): TGTGCCAGCAGGGCGACAGGAGTTAACTATGGCTACACCTTC.

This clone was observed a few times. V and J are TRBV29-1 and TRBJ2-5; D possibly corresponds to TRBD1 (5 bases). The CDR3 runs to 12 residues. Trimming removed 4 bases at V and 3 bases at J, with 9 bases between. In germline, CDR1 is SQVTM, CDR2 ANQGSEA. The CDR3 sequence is CSVGQKEETQYF. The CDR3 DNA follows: TGCAGCGTTGGACAGAAAGAAGAGACCCAGTACTTC.

The CDR3 loop reads CALGQGYNEQFF. In nucleotides, the CDR3 is TGTGCCCTGGGACAGGGCTACAATGAGCAGTTCTTC. The V call is TRBV19, the J call TRBJ2-1; the match to TRBD1 covers 9 bases. The V gene's germline CDR1 is LNHDA and CDR2 SQIVND (reference sequence). V was clipped by 11 bases and J by 3 bases; unmatched bases: 2. The CDR3 is 12 residues long.

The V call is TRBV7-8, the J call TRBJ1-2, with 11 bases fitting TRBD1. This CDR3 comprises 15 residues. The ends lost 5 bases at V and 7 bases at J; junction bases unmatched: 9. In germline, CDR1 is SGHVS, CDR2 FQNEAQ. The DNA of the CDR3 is TGTGCCAGCAGCCCTAAGGACAGGGGGCTCGGTGGCTACACCTTC. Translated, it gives CASSPKDRGLGGYTF.

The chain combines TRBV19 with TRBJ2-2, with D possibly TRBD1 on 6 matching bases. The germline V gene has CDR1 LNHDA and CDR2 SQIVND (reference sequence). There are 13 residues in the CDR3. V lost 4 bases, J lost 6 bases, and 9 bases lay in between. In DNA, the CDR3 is TGTGCCAGTAGTACATACAGGGCCGGGGAGCTGTTTTTT. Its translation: CASSTYRAGELFF.

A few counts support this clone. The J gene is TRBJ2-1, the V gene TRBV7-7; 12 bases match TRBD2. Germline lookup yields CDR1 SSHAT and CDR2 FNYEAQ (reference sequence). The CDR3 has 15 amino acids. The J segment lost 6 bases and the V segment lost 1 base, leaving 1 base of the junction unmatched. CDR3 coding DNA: TGTGCCAGCAGCTTAGGGACTAGCGGGATCAATGAGCAGTTCTTC. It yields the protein CASSLGTSGINEQFF.

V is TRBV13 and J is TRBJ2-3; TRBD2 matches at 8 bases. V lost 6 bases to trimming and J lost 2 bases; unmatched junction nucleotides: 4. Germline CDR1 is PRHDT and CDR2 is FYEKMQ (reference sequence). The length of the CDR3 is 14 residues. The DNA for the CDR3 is TGTGCCAGCAGAATAGCGGGGTACACAGATACGCAGTATTTT. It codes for CASRIAGYTDTQYF.

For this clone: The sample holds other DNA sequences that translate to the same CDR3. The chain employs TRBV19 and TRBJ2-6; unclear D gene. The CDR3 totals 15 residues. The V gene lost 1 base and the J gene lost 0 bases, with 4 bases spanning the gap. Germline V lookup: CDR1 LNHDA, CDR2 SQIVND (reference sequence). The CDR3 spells CASSIGSSGANVLTF. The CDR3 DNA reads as TGTGCCAGTAGTATAGGCAGCTCTGGGGCCAACGTCCTGACTTTC.

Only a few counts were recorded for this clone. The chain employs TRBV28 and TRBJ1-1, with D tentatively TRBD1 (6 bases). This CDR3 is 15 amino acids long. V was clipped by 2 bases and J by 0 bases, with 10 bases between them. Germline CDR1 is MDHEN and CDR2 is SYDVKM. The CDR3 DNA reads TGTGCCAGCAGTTTAATCCAGGGGATGAACACTGAAGCTTTCTTT. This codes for CASSLIQGMNTEAFF.

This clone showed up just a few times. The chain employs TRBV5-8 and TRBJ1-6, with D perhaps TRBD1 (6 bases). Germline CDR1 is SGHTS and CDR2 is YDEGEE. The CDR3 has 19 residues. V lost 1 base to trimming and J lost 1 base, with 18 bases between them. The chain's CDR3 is CASSLLQGASKSYNSPLHF. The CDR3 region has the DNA TGTGCCAGCAGCTTGTTACAGGGAGCTAGCAAGTCCTATAATTCACCCCTCCACTTT.

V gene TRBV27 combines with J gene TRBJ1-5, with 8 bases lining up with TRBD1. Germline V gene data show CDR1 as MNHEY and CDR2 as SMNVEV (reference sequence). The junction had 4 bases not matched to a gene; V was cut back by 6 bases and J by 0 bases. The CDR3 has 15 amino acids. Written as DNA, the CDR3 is TGTGCCAGCAGGAGGACAGGGTTTAGCAATCAGCCCCAGCATTTT. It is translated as CASRRTGFSNQPQHF.

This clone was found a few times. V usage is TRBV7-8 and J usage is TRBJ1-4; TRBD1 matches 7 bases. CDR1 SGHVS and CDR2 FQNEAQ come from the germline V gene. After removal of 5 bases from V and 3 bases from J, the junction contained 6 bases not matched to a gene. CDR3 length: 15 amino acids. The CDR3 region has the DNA TGTGCCAGCAGCGCCAGACAGGGACCTAATGAAAAACTGTTTTTT. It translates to CASSARQGPNEKLFF.